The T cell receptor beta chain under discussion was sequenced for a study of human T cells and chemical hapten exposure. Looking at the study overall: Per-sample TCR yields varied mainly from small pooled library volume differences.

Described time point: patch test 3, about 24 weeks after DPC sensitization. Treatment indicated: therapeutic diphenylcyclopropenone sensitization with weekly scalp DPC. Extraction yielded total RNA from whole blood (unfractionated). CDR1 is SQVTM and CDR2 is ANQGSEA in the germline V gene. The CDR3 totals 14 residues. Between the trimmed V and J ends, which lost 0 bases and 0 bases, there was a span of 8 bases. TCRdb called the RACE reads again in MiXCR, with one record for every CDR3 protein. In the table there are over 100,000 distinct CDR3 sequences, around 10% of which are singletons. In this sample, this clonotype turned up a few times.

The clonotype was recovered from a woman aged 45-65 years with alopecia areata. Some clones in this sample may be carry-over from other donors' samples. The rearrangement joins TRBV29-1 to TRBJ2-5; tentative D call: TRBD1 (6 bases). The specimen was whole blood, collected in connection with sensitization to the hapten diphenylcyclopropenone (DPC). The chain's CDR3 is CSVEDWTDQETQYF. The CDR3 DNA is TGCAGCGTTGAAGATTGGACAGACCAAGAGACCCAGTACTTC.